This record concerns one T cell receptor beta chain sequence. Germline CDR1 is MNHEY and CDR2 is SVGAGI. Trimming removed 6 bases at V and 6 bases at J, with 18 bases between. The CDR3 consists of 15 residues. These data originate in a study of T cell responses to AZD1222 COVID-19 vaccine. Assay: immunoSEQ multiplex PCR; the TCRdb copy retains only in-frame clones and omits some. Found here are 120,000 or so clones, over 90% of them singletons; the top ten hold 2.5% to 3%. This specimen was peripheral blood, taken 28 days after the second AZD1222 dose. The chain links TRBV6-5 to TRBJ2-1; possibly TRBD1 for D (6 bases). This clonotype was obtained from an adult who received the AZD1222 COVID-19 vaccine. The CDR3 is CASRADPWTVNEQFF. The CDR3 nucleotides are TGTGCCAGCAGGGCAGATCCATGGACAGTCAATGAGCAGTTCTTC.